This TCR beta chain came from a study of regulatory T cells in long-lasting Graves disease (dated by TCRdb to the early 2020s). Describing the broader study: Patients with newly diagnosed Graves' disease had been on antithyroid drugs for under 3 months. Persistent Graves' disease patients were compared with newly diagnosed Graves' disease patients by peripheral blood TCR sequencing and RNA sequencing. The study was conducted in China and was registered as a clinical trial. TCR sequencing covered 13 persistent and approximately 20 newly diagnosed Graves' disease patients, some 33 samples in total.

Library creation used multiplex PCR. TCRdb lists the instrument as Illumina HiSeq 4000. To build TCR beta libraries, CDR3 regions were amplified by Arm-PCR using iRepertoire HTBI primers. Before sequencing, the PCR products underwent gel purification. For the original study's pipeline: Gene usage analysis of CDR3 amino acid clonotypes relied on the roughly 60 TRBV and around 14 TRBJ segments identified across samples. Filtered high-quality paired reads were merged into contigs using COPE and FqMerger. BLAST was used to align contigs to IMGT TRBV, TRBD and TRBJ reference genes, and CDR3 was defined according to IMGT. Clonotypes above 0.1% frequency were classified as highly expanded clones. Shannon entropy was used to measure repertoire diversity, and the Gini coefficient was used to measure V-J evenness. Public clonotypes were defined as clonotypes shared by more than one individual. TCRdb applied fastp at Q25 and MiXCR to the public reads, then kept only in-frame beta chains. Entries are consolidated by CDR3 protein sequence, retaining the most common genes and DNA. The V and J calls and clone size come from TCRdb's table, not from the authors' own analysis. In all, the sample holds some 340,000 distinct CDR3 sequences, and over 9.5% of those were seen once. The biggest ten clones account for 15% to 20% of the sample.

General study outcomes and caveats: Persistent disease showed preferential use of TRBV28, TRBJ1-2 and TRBJ2-5, whereas newly diagnosed disease favored TRBV20-1 and TRBJ2-1. Sequencing and analysis were limited to the TCR beta chain. The authors noted that the small sample size was a limitation that may lower accuracy. Compared with newly diagnosed patients, persistent Graves' disease patients had lower TCR Shannon entropy and fewer highly expanded clones, which suggests clonal expansion. Peripheral blood alone was examined, since thyroid tissue, which constituted the primary lesion, could not be accessed. Patients with persistent disease shared more public clonotypes (about 2,500) than newly diagnosed patients did (approximately 990).

Between the V and J ends, shortened by 4 bases and 2 bases respectively, the junction contains 12 bases. The CDR3 holds 14 amino acids from the cysteine to the phenylalanine. The entry retains the CDR3 DNA only, 42 bases that are in frame from base 1. According to the germline V gene, CDR1 reads SGHDT and CDR2 reads YYEEEE. The intended sense of this specimen's time point label: newly diagnosed GD, antithyroid drugs for less than 3 months. For both TCR sequencing and RNA sequencing, RNA was extracted from PBMCs in TRIzol. The diagnosis of Graves' disease was made according to American Thyroid Association guidelines. Patients for the study were recruited at an endocrinology department in Xi'an, China. Each patient gave approximately 8.8 milliliters of peripheral blood, collected in an EDTA anticoagulant tube. Ficoll Paque Plus density gradient separation was used to isolate PBMCs, and no further T cell sorting was done. An Agilent 2100 Bioanalyzer and agarose gel were used to assess RNA quality, and a NanoDrop 2000 was used to measure RNA concentration.

In this sample, this clonotype turned up many times. Its antigen has not been determined. Per-base quality was not reported, and no clone a single base away is much larger than it. The same sample was also used in a study of T cells in Graves' hyperthyroidism and ophthalmopathy. As the second paper documents: Stable Graves' hyperthyroidism was defined as no progression to ophthalmopathy during 18 months of follow-up. Hyperthyroidism patients were newly diagnosed, with disease duration under 2 months, and aged 18 to 65 years. The study excluded patients with uncontrolled infections, other autoimmune diseases, pregnancy or lactation. Diagnoses were based on clinical symptoms, serum thyroxine and TRAb, thyroid ultrasound and orbital computed tomography. For the first round of RT-PCR on the TCR CDR3, the HTBI primer set was used together with the Qiagen OneStep RT-PCR kit. Most expanded thyroid clonotypes (frequency above 0.001) were also detected in blood, a finding suggesting that blood repertoires may reflect thyroid immune responses. Ophthalmopathy was separated from stable hyperthyroidism by a 13 V-J signature model, with around 90% sensitivity and about 81% specificity obtained in cross-validation and 80%/75% obtained in testing. In validation, the model predicted progression to ophthalmopathy a median of roughly six months before onset, with 65% to 71% sensitivity and about 75% specificity. To identify TCR V-J signatures that set the groups apart, the researchers used a discovery cohort of about a hundred patients, made up of around 42 with Graves' ophthalmopathy and about 59 with stable Graves' hyperthyroidism. Prospective prediction of ophthalmopathy was tested in an independent validation cohort consisting of fewer than 20 hyperthyroidism patients and more than 15 patients who later progressed to ophthalmopathy. The 75 to 100 discovery patients were randomly split 7:3 into training and test sets. Thyroid tissue and blood T-cell repertoires from several Graves' hyperthyroidism patients were also compared in the study. After blood sampling, hyperthyroidism patients were treated with methimazole at a starting dose of 30 mg daily, and ophthalmopathy patients were treated with high-dose intravenous methylprednisolone. The libraries were constructed in a second round of multiplex PCR and then size-selected and purified. Libraries were sequenced paired-end with 100 bp reads on an Illumina HiSeq2000. SOAPnuke was used to process the raw data, removing reads that contained adapters or uncalled bases, had a mean Phred below 15, or lacked an exact match to the constant primer or identifier. COPE v1.2.5 was used to merge the high-quality paired reads, and each unique nucleotide sequence was defined as a clonotype. Clonotypes were aligned to IMGT TRBV, TRBD and TRBJ reference segments using MiTCR v1.1. The analysis included only V-J combinations with a frequency above 0.0001, which together covered more than 99% of the repertoires. A TCS score was defined as the ratio between F50 (clonal expansion) and ExV (chaos), using BLOSUM62-based TCRdist between CDR3 peptides within each V-J. Welch's t-statistics and random forest reduced roughly 540 V-J features to roughly 13, which were used in a naive Bayes classifier (R e1071). Sample size was not statistically predetermined, and blinding of investigators to group allocation was not performed. TCR Vbeta CDR3 sequencing of 130 to 150 peripheral blood samples (under 45 ophthalmopathy, about 75 hyperthyroidism and approximately 17 progressor patients) is reported in the paper.

The rearranged segments are TRBV5-6 and TRBJ1-1, with TRBD1 perhaps the D gene, on 6 matching bases. Sequencing used peripheral blood mononuclear cells (PBMCs), obtained at new diagnosis, from a patient treated with antithyroid drugs. The sequence derives from a woman aged 18 to 35 with Graves disease. Donor details come from another sample of the same person, matched by shared clones. CDR3 loop: CASSGRTANTEAFF. The sequence in DNA is TGTGCCAGCAGCGGTCGGACAGCCAACACTGAAGCTTTCTTT. The CDR3, completed at both ends by the reference TRBV5-6 and TRBJ1-1 genes, gives the full variable domain DAGVTQSPTHLIKTRGQQVTLRCSPKSGHDTVSWYQQALGQGPQFIFQYYEEEERQRGNFPDRFSGHQFPNYSSELNVNALLLGDSALYLCASSGRTANTEAFFGQGTRLTVV.